Presented here are 25 T cell receptor beta chains from one specimen sequenced in a study of long-term antiretroviral therapy in people with HIV. Version v3.0 of the immunoSEQ assay ran at survey level. Method: immunoSEQ multiplex PCR; TCRdb's copy keeps in-frame clones and lacks some. The table has about 17,000 clones, 80% to 90% seen once. The specimen was unsorted PBMCs, collected 0.3 years after starting antiretroviral therapy. These receptors originate from a man younger than 35 with HIV.

The CDR3 DNA sequence: TGTGCCAGTAGTATCGGGCTAGCGGGGTTGGATGAGCAGTTCTTC. It codes for CASSIGLAGLDEQFF. This chain uses TRBV19 with TRBJ2-1, with 9 nucleotides matching TRBD2. The CDR3 length is 15 residues. Looked up from germline, CDR1 is LNHDA and CDR2 is SQIVND (reference sequence). Unmatched junction bases numbered 8, after V lost 3 bases and J lost 8 bases.

Only one count was recorded for this clone. This chain links TRBV29-1 with TRBJ2-5; D may match TRBD1 or TRBD2 (5 bases each). This CDR3 comprises 13 residues. Germline V gene data show CDR1 as SQVTM and CDR2 as ANQGSEA. The germline V and J ends were trimmed by 5 bases and 5 bases, with 15 bases remaining between them. Written as DNA, the CDR3 is TGCAGCGTTTCACCAGGGTCGGGGGAGACCCAGTACTTC. This gives the protein CSVSPGSGETQYF.

On this clone: At one of its ends the junction is not consistent with the germline gene, which may arise from a read error. V gene TRBV9 combines with J gene TRBJ2-2; 9 nucleotides align to TRBD2. This CDR3 comprises 13 residues. The V gene's germline CDR1 is SGDLS and CDR2 YYNGEE. The CDR3 sequence is CASSVEPSGVLFF. The CDR3 region has the DNA TGTGCCAGCAGCGTAGAGCCTAGCGGGGTGCTGTTTTTT.

The rearrangement links TRBV19 to TRBJ2-6; no firm D call. V gave up 5 bases and J gave up 0 bases, with 11 bases separating them. This CDR3 contains 16 residues. The germline CDR1 and CDR2 sequences are LNHDA and SQIVND (reference sequence). This chain's CDR3 is CASSALLSSGANVLTF. CDR3 DNA sequence: TGTGCCAGTAGTGCATTACTCAGCTCTGGGGCCAACGTCCTGACTTTC.

The chain employs TRBV29-1 and TRBJ2-5; no clear D gene. The V end was cut by 6 bases, the J end by 5 bases, with 16 bases between. CDR3 length: 13 residues. CDR1 and CDR2 from the germline V gene are SQVTM and ANQGSEA. The CDR3 region has the DNA TGCAGCGTCGCGACCACACGCACGGAGACCCAGTACTTC. It specifies CSVATTRTETQYF.

This chain connects TRBV29-1 to TRBJ1-4; perhaps TRBD1 as D (6 bases). This CDR3 has 13 amino acids. CDR1 SQVTM and CDR2 ANQGSEA come from the germline V gene. The ends were cut back, 6 bases at V and 5 bases at J, with 13 bases in the middle. Here the CDR3 DNA reads TGCAGCGTCTCTACAGGGACAAATGAAAAACTGTTTTTT. It codes for CSVSTGTNEKLFF.

This clone was recorded only once. This chain uses TRBV11-3 with TRBJ2-1; 14 bases map to TRBD2. The CDR3 totals 15 residues. Germline loops: CDR1 SGHNT, CDR2 YENEEA. Trimming took 5 bases from V and 7 from J; bases not matched to a gene: 4. The CDR3 region is CASSRTSGGRNEQFF. The CDR3 DNA follows: TGTGCCAGCAGCCGGACTAGCGGGGGGCGGAATGAGCAGTTCTTC.

J is TRBJ1-1 and V is TRBV28; D is uncertain. The CDR3 totals 15 residues. V lost 0 bases to trimming and J lost 1 base, with 9 bases between them. Germline V gene sequence: CDR1 MDHEN, CDR2 SYDVKM. The CDR3 spells CASSLWQDANTEAFF. For the CDR3, the DNA is TGTGCCAGCAGTTTATGGCAGGACGCGAACACTGAAGCTTTCTTT.

This chain links TRBV28 with TRBJ1-3; TRBD1 matches at 7 bases. Germline V gene data show CDR1 as MDHEN and CDR2 as SYDVKM. This CDR3 spans 15 amino acids. V gave up 4 bases and J gave up 5 bases; unmatched junction bases: 8. This CDR3 is CASSSRTGKRNTIYF. Written as DNA, the CDR3 is TGTGCCAGCAGTTCCCGGACAGGCAAAAGAAACACCATATATTTT.

The chain joins TRBV18 to TRBJ2-2; D remains ambiguous. V lost 8 bases to trimming and J lost 0 bases, with 7 bases between them. This CDR3 region has 13 residues. The V gene's germline CDR1 is KGHSH and CDR2 LQKENI. CDR3 nucleotide sequence: TGTGCCAGCCCTCAGACGAACACCGGGGAGCTGTTTTTT. Its translation is CASPQTNTGELFF.

The CDR3 DNA reads as TGTGCCAGCAGGGGGGGACTAGCGGGAGATACGCAGTATTTT. Protein product: CASRGGLAGDTQYF. V gene TRBV7-2 combines with J gene TRBJ2-3; 12 bases are shared with TRBD2. CDR3 length: 14 residues. Germline V lookup: CDR1 SGHTA, CDR2 FQGNSA. The V segment lost 6 bases and the J segment 5 bases; nucleotides outside the gene matches: 3.

The genes are TRBV6-5 and TRBJ2-6; D is undetermined. The CDR3 consists of 13 residues. Germline V gene lookup returns CDR1 MNHEY and CDR2 SVGAGI. V lost 6 bases, J lost 4 bases, and 7 bases lay in between. CDR3 sequence (DNA): TGTGCCAGCAGCCCCGGGGGGGCCAACGTCCTGACTTTC. It translates to CASSPGGANVLTF.

V and J are TRBV19 and TRBJ2-1; D gene uncertain. Germline lookup yields CDR1 LNHDA and CDR2 SQIVND (reference sequence). V lost 10 bases and J 0 bases, leaving 16 bases between the germline ends. The CDR3 consists of 15 residues. CDR3 bases: TGTGCCACCGAGCCGGGCAGCAGCTCCTACAATGAGCAGTTCTTC. Translation: CATEPGSSSYNEQFF.

This sequence joins TRBV5-1 and TRBJ2-6; D not resolved. CDR1 is SGHRS and CDR2 is YFSETQ in the germline V gene. This CDR3 contains 15 residues. With 3 bases removed from V and 0 bases from J, the gap between germline ends came to 7 bases. DNA for the CDR3: TGCGCCAGCAGCTCGGGCAGCTCTGGGGCCAACGTCCTGACTTTC. It translates to CASSSGSSGANVLTF.

The rearrangement links TRBV7-9 to TRBJ1-5, with 8 bases identical to TRBD1. The germline V gene encodes CDR1 SEHNR and CDR2 FQNEAQ (reference sequence). Trimming took 6 bases from V and 5 from J; bases not matched to a gene: 6. This CDR3 comprises 14 residues. This CDR3 reads CASSFTGGHQPQHF. The CDR3 DNA sequence: TGTGCCAGCAGTTTCACAGGGGGTCATCAGCCCCAGCATTTT.

The chain has TRBV5-1 and TRBJ1-5, with 8 bases fitting TRBD1. From germline, CDR1 is SGHRS and CDR2 YFSETQ. With V trimmed by 1 base and J by 8 bases, 8 bases remained unmatched. The CDR3 has 15 amino acids. The CDR3 sequence is CASSLIHRGFKPQHF. In DNA form, the CDR3 reads TGCGCCAGCAGCTTGATTCACAGGGGGTTTAAGCCCCAGCATTTT.

The V and J genes are TRBV5-6 and TRBJ1-6, with D perhaps TRBD1 (5 bases). V dropped 2 bases and J dropped 11 bases, with 20 bases sitting between them. Per germline, CDR1 SGHDT and CDR2 YYEEEE. CDR3 size: 16 residues. As DNA, the CDR3 is TGTGCCAGCAGCTTACTGCCAGGGAATTTAGACGCACCCCTCCACTTT. This sequence encodes CASSLLPGNLDAPLHF.

CDR3 nucleotides: TGTGCCAGTAGTATATTTGGACAGACTCAGCCCCAGCATTTT. Translated: CASSIFGQTQPQHF. This sequence joins TRBV19 and TRBJ1-5; a possible D gene is TRBD1 (6 bases). The CDR3 has 14 amino acids. Deletions cut 2 bases from V and 6 bases from J, with 11 bases between. Per the germline V gene, CDR1 is LNHDA and CDR2 is SQIVND (reference sequence).

V is TRBV19 and J is TRBJ1-6; 10 bases line up with TRBD1. There are 15 residues in the CDR3. Germline V lookup: CDR1 LNHDA, CDR2 SQIVND (reference sequence). The V segment lost 9 bases and the J segment 8 bases; nucleotides outside the gene matches: 10. CDR3 protein: CASQTGQGGDSPLHF. Written as DNA, the CDR3 is TGTGCCAGCCAGACCGGACAGGGGGGAGATTCACCCCTCCACTTT.

The chain uses TRBV30 and TRBJ2-5; TRBD1 matches 11 bases. This CDR3 region has 15 residues. CDR1 and CDR2 (germline): GTSNPN, SVGIG (reference sequence). With 3 bases clipped from V and 5 bases from J, the junction kept 8 bases outside the gene matches. CDR3 bases: TGTGCCTGGAGGGAGGGACAGGGGGAAGCTGAGACCCAGTACTTC. Its translation is CAWREGQGEAETQYF.

J is TRBJ1-2 and V is TRBV21-1. TRBV21-1 is reported as a pseudogene. CDR3 length equals 14 residues. CDR3 protein: CASSPYGDFRGYTF. CDR3 coding DNA: TGTGCCAGCAGCCCTTATGGAGATTTTCGGGGCTACACCTTC.

The gene calls are TRBV19 and TRBJ1-5, with a weak D call TRBD1 (5 bases). The V gene's germline CDR1 is LNHDA and CDR2 SQIVND (reference sequence). Trimming took 11 bases from V and 4 from J, leaving 15 bases between them. The CDR3 spans 13 residues. In DNA, the CDR3 is TGTGCCGGGTCTAAACAGGTAAATCAGCCCCAGCATTTT. Its protein is CAGSKQVNQPQHF.

The chain employs TRBV5-1 and TRBJ2-3, with no clear D. Germline CDR1 reads SGHRS; CDR2 reads YFSETQ. V was pared by 4 bases and J by 2 bases, with 11 bases between. The CDR3 runs 14 residues. CDR3 residues: CASSRVSTTDTQYF. The CDR3 bases are TGCGCCAGCAGCCGAGTTAGCACCACAGATACGCAGTATTTT.

The V and J genes are TRBV18 and TRBJ1-2; 8 bases align to TRBD1. The germline V gene has CDR1 KGHSH and CDR2 LQKENI. Unmatched junction bases numbered 13, after V lost 1 base and J lost 6 bases. The CDR3 consists of 17 residues. Here the CDR3 reads CASSPQTGQGNSHGYTF. DNA for the CDR3: TGTGCCAGCTCACCACAAACTGGACAGGGTAATAGTCATGGCTACACCTTC.

The chain employs TRBV7-2 and TRBJ1-3; 8 bases are shared with TRBD1. Germline V lookup: CDR1 SGHTA, CDR2 FQGNSA. V shed 1 base and J 16 bases; nucleotides not matched to a gene: 15. CDR3 length equals 15 residues. The chain's CDR3 is CASSLGAVRGQIIYF. CDR3 coding DNA: TGTGCCAGCAGCTTAGGGGCGGTCAGGGGGCAAATAATTTATTTT.